This TCR beta chain is drawn from a study of blood T cell repertoires in COVID-19. Study in general: Some COVID-19 samples were acute and others convalescent; all came from the United States, Italy and Spain. Sample material is recorded as cDNA or gDNA derived from T cells, B-cell-depleted T cells, or PBMCs.

Under the authors' procedure: Reference gene primers were amplified, and this amplification served to estimate nucleated cell counts. The repertoire was sequenced with immunoSEQ multiplex PCR; TCRdb's copy has only in-frame clones and lacks some. From that table come the V and J calls and clone size; the DNA was used to work out D and trimming. Among roughly 75,000 clones listed, under 80% were seen once. Germline assignment: CDR1 SNHLY and CDR2 FYNNEI. Unmatched junction bases numbered 8, after V lost 6 bases and J lost 7 bases. The CDR3 is made up of 15 amino acids. This clonotype was obtained from a human donor with acute or convalescent COVID-19. The donor label of this sample is uncertain. The sequenced sample was peripheral blood. The chain carries TRBV2 and TRBJ2-1, with 11 bases aligning to TRBD2. In DNA form, the CDR3 reads TGTGCCAGCAGCCCGACTAGCGGGAATCCAAATGAGCAGTTCTTC. It yields the protein CASSPTSGNPNEQFF.